These 18 T cell receptor beta chains were all obtained from the same sample, sequenced in a study of T cell responses to AZD1222 COVID-19 vaccine (dated by TCRdb to about 2021). The library was produced with the immunoSEQ multiplex PCR assay. As stored in TCRdb, this immuneACCESS dataset retains in-frame rearrangements with V and J assigned. A fraction of the clones does not appear; measured against another copy, unresolved V genes explain less than half of the discrepancy, and the remainder lacks a known reason. The table for this sample lists about 92,000 clones; about 90% of them were counted only once. The ten largest clones take up 7.5% of the sample. The time point label, read with the paper, signifies: baseline before first vaccination. The material sequenced was peripheral blood, taken on day 0 of AZD1222 vaccination. These receptor sequences come from an adult in good health.

The chain has TRBV27 and TRBJ1-6; 7 positions agree with TRBD1. The CDR3 is 17 residues long. From germline, CDR1 is MNHEY and CDR2 SMNVEV (reference sequence). V lost 2 bases and J lost 9; bases outside the gene matches: 13. The CDR3 nucleotides are TGTGCCAGCAGTTTAAGGTTTCGTCAGGGGGTTGGTTCACCCCTCCACTTT. It encodes CASSLRFRQGVGSPLHF.

V gene TRBV11-2 combines with J gene TRBJ1-5; a weak D match, TRBD1 (5 bases). Germline V lookup: CDR1 SGHAT, CDR2 FQNNGV. Trimming stripped 0 bases from V and 7 bases from J, with 7 bases between. There are 13 residues in the CDR3. In nucleotides, the CDR3 is TGTGCCAGCAGCTTAGATAGGGGACAGCCCCAGCATTTT. This gives the protein CASSLDRGQPQHF.

J is TRBJ2-6 and V is TRBV6-4, with unresolved D. V lost 2 bases, J lost 0 bases, and 11 bases lay in between. This CDR3 comprises 17 residues. Germline CDR1 reads MRHNA; CDR2 reads SNTAGT. The CDR3 spells CASSDVPLSSGANVLTF. CDR3 nucleotides: TGTGCCAGCAGTGACGTTCCCCTCAGCTCTGGGGCCAACGTCCTGACTTTC.

This clone was seen only once. This chain links TRBV5-1 with TRBJ2-1, with TRBD1 identical over 8 bases. From germline, CDR1 is SGHRS and CDR2 YFSETQ. The CDR3 runs to 14 residues. With 3 bases clipped from V and 7 bases from J, the junction kept 6 bases outside the gene matches. This CDR3 reads CASSSETGVNEQFF. The CDR3 DNA follows: TGCGCCAGCAGCTCTGAGACAGGGGTGAATGAGCAGTTCTTC. Based on the CDR3 plus reference TRBV5-1 and TRBJ2-1, the full variable domain is KAGVTQTPRYLIKTRGQQVTLSCSPISGHRSVSWYQQTPGQGLQFLFEYFSETQRNKGNFPGRFSGRQFSNSRSEMNVSTLELGDSALYLCASSSETGVNEQFFGPGTRLTVL.

This chain connects TRBV11-2 to TRBJ1-1; 9 nucleotides line up with TRBD1. After removal of 5 bases from V and 8 bases from J, the junction contained 6 bases not matched to a gene. CDR1 is SGHAT, CDR2 FQNNGV, per germline. This CDR3 is built from 13 residues. CDR3 amino acids: CASSIYRGREAFF. The CDR3 region has the DNA TGTGCCAGCAGCATCTACAGGGGGCGGGAAGCTTTCTTT.

The chain links TRBV5-5 to TRBJ1-5, with D hard to call. Germline V gene data show CDR1 as SGHKS and CDR2 as YYEKEE (reference sequence). V shed 5 bases and J shed 0 bases, with 12 bases lying between them. This CDR3 has 15 amino acids. The CDR3 DNA follows: TGTGCCAGCAGGTCACACGCTTATAGCAATCAGCCCCAGCATTTT. This sequence encodes CASRSHAYSNQPQHF.

This clone was detected a few times. The genes are TRBV7-2 and TRBJ1-6, with 7 nucleotides matching TRBD1. Trimming cost V 5 bases and J 1 base; bases outside gene matches: 2. The CDR3 has 15 amino acids. The germline V gene has CDR1 SGHTA and CDR2 FQGNSA. The CDR3 loop reads CASSAQGSYNSPLHF. CDR3 nucleotide sequence: TGTGCCAGCAGCGCACAGGGGTCCTATAATTCACCCCTCCACTTT. Looking up the rest from reference TRBV7-2 and TRBJ1-6 gives the full variable domain: GAGVSQSPSNKVTEKGKDVELRCDPISGHTALYWYRQSLGQGLEFLIYFQGNSAPDKSGLPSDRFSAERTGGSVSTLTIQRTQQEDSAVYLCASSAQGSYNSPLHFGNGTRLTVT.

The chain links TRBV11-2 to TRBJ2-3, with 9 bases that match TRBD2. Unmatched junction bases numbered 4, after V lost 5 bases and J lost 1 base. Germline assignment: CDR1 SGHAT and CDR2 FQNNGV. The CDR3 has 15 residues. Here the CDR3 reads CASSPLAGGTDTQYF. For the CDR3, the DNA is TGTGCCAGCAGCCCGTTAGCGGGGGGCACAGATACGCAGTATTTT.

This clone was counted a few times. The J gene is TRBJ2-2, the V gene TRBV10-1, with D possibly being TRBD1 or TRBD2 (5 bases each). The CDR3 runs 15 residues. Deletions cut 3 bases from V and 3 bases from J, with 11 bases between. Per germline, CDR1 WNHNN and CDR2 SYGVQD (reference sequence). The CDR3 DNA reads as TGCGCCAGCAGTGAATCTGTGGGGGACACCGGGGAGCTGTTTTTT. Residues: CASSESVGDTGELFF.

The chain employs TRBV7-9 and TRBJ1-2, with a tentative D call TRBD1 (6 bases). CDR3 length equals 16 residues. Per the germline V gene, CDR1 is SEHNR and CDR2 is FQNEAQ (reference sequence). V lost 5 bases, J lost 5 bases, and 21 bases lay in between. The CDR3 here is CASSPTPTGLPYGYTF. In DNA, the CDR3 is TGTGCCAGCAGCCCTACCCCGACAGGTCTTCCGTATGGCTACACCTTC. The whole variable domain, remainder taken from reference TRBV7-9 and TRBJ1-2, is DTGVSQNPRHKITKRGQNVTFRCDPISEHNRLYWYRQTLGQGPEFLTYFQNEAQLEKSRLLSDRFSAERPKGSFSTLEIQRTEQGDSAMYLCASSPTPTGLPYGYTFGSGTRLTVV.

V is TRBV7-3 and J is TRBJ1-2; TRBD1 matches 10 bases. Trimming removed 1 base from V and 8 bases from J; junction bases left unmatched: 4. Germline CDR1 SGHTA, CDR2 FQGTGA. The CDR3 runs to 14 residues. CDR3 DNA: TGTGCCAGCAGCTTAAGCGGACAGGGGGAGGGCTACACCTTC. Its translation: CASSLSGQGEGYTF.

The chain combines TRBV11-1 with TRBJ1-3, with TRBD1 matching over 7 bases. CDR3 size: 15 residues. Per the germline V gene, CDR1 is SGHAT and CDR2 is FQDESV (reference sequence). V trimming: 5 bases; J trimming: 0 bases; junction bases outside the gene matches: 4. CDR3 loop: CASSAGQTSGNTIYF. CDR3 DNA: TGTGCCAGCAGCGCGGGACAGACCTCTGGAAACACCATATATTTT.

The V and J genes are TRBV7-2 and TRBJ1-1; 7 positions match TRBD1. Trimming removed 5 bases from V and 0 bases from J; junction bases left unmatched: 9. Germline V lookup: CDR1 SGHTA, CDR2 FQGNSA. The CDR3 extends over 16 amino acids. In DNA, the CDR3 is TGTGCCAGCAGCCCTCACAGGGGTCGCATGAACACTGAAGCTTTCTTT. It encodes CASSPHRGRMNTEAFF.

This rearrangement joins TRBV4-3 to TRBJ2-7; D is uncertain. The V end was cut by 2 bases, the J end by 3 bases, with 8 bases between. Germline values: CDR1 LGHNA, CDR2 YSLEER. The CDR3 extends over 13 amino acids. The CDR3 nucleotides read TGCGCCAGCAGCCAAAAGTTTGGCTACGAGCAGTACTTC. Translation gives CASSQKFGYEQYF.

CDR3 amino acids: CASRSRFTETQYF. CDR3 bases: TGTGCCAGCAGGTCGCGTTTTACAGAGACCCAGTACTTC. The V and J genes are TRBV7-8 and TRBJ2-5; D call uncertain. Trimming pared 6 bases from V and 4 bases from J, leaving 12 bases between. Germline assignment: CDR1 SGHVS and CDR2 FQNEAQ. The CDR3 totals 13 residues.

The chain combines TRBV19 with TRBJ1-1; D may be TRBD1 (6 bases). Trimming took off 6 bases at V and 3 bases at J, with 17 bases between the two ends. This CDR3 is built from 15 residues. Germline V gene sequence: CDR1 LNHDA, CDR2 SQIVND (reference sequence). For the CDR3, the DNA is TGTGCCAGTAGGGTAAACAGGGTCCGGGACACTGAAGCTTTCTTT. It is translated as CASRVNRVRDTEAFF.

CDR3 DNA sequence: TGTGCCAGCAGCCGCCGGACGGGACAGGGACCCGATCATCCTAATTCACCCCTCCACTTT. It translates to CASSRRTGQGPDHPNSPLHF. The chain has TRBV14 and TRBJ1-6, with 9 bases identical to TRBD1. Germline values: CDR1 SGHDN, CDR2 FVKESK. The J segment lost 6 bases and the V segment lost 4 bases, leaving 19 bases of the junction unmatched. CDR3 length: 20 amino acids. The variable domain in full, with the rest retrieved from reference TRBV14 and TRBJ1-6, is EAGVTQFPSHSVIEKGQTVTLRCDPISGHDNLYWYRRVMGKEIKFLLHFVKESKQDESGMPNNRFLAERTGGTYSTLKVQPAELEDSGVYFCASSRRTGQGPDHPNSPLHFGNGTRLTVT.

The rearrangement joins TRBV18 to TRBJ1-5; 8 bases fit TRBD1. Unmatched junction bases numbered 9, after V lost 3 bases and J lost 5 bases. Germline lookup yields CDR1 KGHSH and CDR2 LQKENI. CDR3 size: 16 residues. The CDR3, as DNA: TGTGCCAGCTCACCCGGGGCAGGGGGCGTTTATCAGCCCCAGCATTTT. This translates into CASSPGAGGVYQPQHF.